The clone carrying this T cell receptor beta chain was observed a few times. This sample is drawn from a study of blood T cell repertoires in COVID-19. Overall study context: Researchers got acute and convalescent COVID-19 samples from the United States, Italy and Spain. PBMCs, B-cell-depleted T cells, or T cells provided the cDNA or gDNA that made up the material.

Trimming took 1 base from V and 0 from J, leaving 10 bases between them. This CDR3 has 15 residues. Per germline, CDR1 LGHNA and CDR2 YSLEER. Patients at the Seattle site were enrolled during active infection and followed longitudinally. Original handling: Using reference gene primer amplification, nucleated cell counts were estimated. Generated by immunoSEQ multiplex PCR, the TCRdb table keeps only in-frame clones and is missing some. The V and J calls and clone size are taken from that table; D and trimming were inferred from the DNA. The sample shows about 97,000 clones, roughly 89% of them seen only once.

Sequencing was carried out using peripheral blood. The genes are TRBV4-3 and TRBJ2-7, with D hard to call. The origin of this receptor is a woman between 45 and 60 years old with COVID-19, enrolled during active disease. DNA of the CDR3: TGCGCCAGCAGCCAAGGTGGCGGTAGCTCCTACGAGCAGTACTTC. Translated, it gives CASSQGGGSSYEQYF.